This T cell receptor beta chain was captured in a study of radiation and T cells in renal cell carcinoma. Background on the study: Nephrectomy followed 15 Gy stereotactic body radiation by 4 weeks.

Assay: immunoSEQ multiplex PCR; the TCRdb copy retains only in-frame clones and omits some. The sample holds some 75,000 clones; 82% are singletons and the top ten take 5.8%. Time point: blood 2 weeks post-SBRT. This sample's treatment: 15 Gy SBRT to primary tumor, nephrectomy 4 weeks later. This CDR3 is built from 14 residues. From germline, CDR1 is SGHKS and CDR2 YYEKEE (reference sequence). V shed 4 bases and J shed 2 bases, with 13 bases lying between them. The TCR comes from a man in his sixties with renal cell carcinoma. Material: blood, obtained from a patient whose treatment included radiotherapy and nephrectomy. The rearrangement joins TRBV5-5 to TRBJ2-7; D gene ambiguous. Here the CDR3 DNA reads TGTGCCAGCAGCCTCGCCATGGGCACCTACGAGCAGTACTTC. This encodes CASSLAMGTYEQYF.